Following are 5 T cell receptor beta chains from one sample sequenced in a study of vaccination and CD4 T cells after COVID-19 (dated by TCRdb to 2022 to 2024). The treatment or condition label for this specimen denotes: roughly 10-day PBMC culture with coronavirus spike peptide pools or control peptides (ViraFEST assay). Libraries were constructed by PCR. Data came from an Illumina iSeq 100. At the Johns Hopkins FTIC core, DNA from the cultured CD4+ T cells underwent TCR sequencing with the Oncomine TCR Beta short-read assay. TCRdb redid the processing of the public reads, applying fastp at Q25 and MiXCR, and retained in-frame beta chains. When rows share a CDR3 protein, they turn into one entry using the most common DNA and genes. Here the sample has about 9,000 distinct CDR3 sequences; around 50% occur a single time. Roughly 8.1% of the sample is held by the ten biggest clonotypes. Their antigens remain unidentified.

The sequenced material came from CD4+ T cells from blood, cultured in vitro. These receptors all come from a human donor who had recovered from COVID-19.

The rearrangement uses TRBV6-4 and TRBJ2-5, with D unresolved. The germline V and J ends were trimmed by 3 bases and 2 bases, with 10 bases remaining between them. Germline V gene lookup returns CDR1 MRHNA and CDR2 SNTAGT. The CDR3 runs 14 residues. CDR3 in DNA: TGTGCCAGCAGTGAAGTGTGGGGACAAGAGACCCAGTACTTC. Translating it yields CASSEVWGQETQYF.

The chain joins TRBV11-3 to TRBJ1-1; 8 nucleotides align to TRBD1. Trimming cost V 2 bases and J 5 bases; bases outside gene matches: 4. Germline V gene data show CDR1 as SGHNT and CDR2 as YENEEA. The length of the CDR3 is 14 residues. DNA of the CDR3: TGTGCCAGCAGCTTAACCGACAGGGGAACTGAAGCTTTCTTT. It is translated as CASSLTDRGTEAFF.

This clonotype was counted between two and nine times. This chain connects TRBV7-2 to TRBJ1-2, with D tentatively TRBD1 (5 bases). The V end was cut by 7 bases, the J end by 4 bases, with 16 bases between. CDR3 length: 14 amino acids. Germline V gene lookup returns CDR1 SGHTA and CDR2 FQGNSA. The CDR3 DNA follows: TGTGCCAGCACCCCCCCGGGCAGGGCCTATGGCTACACCTTC. This encodes CASTPPGRAYGYTF.

This chain joins TRBV5-1 and TRBJ1-5; D not resolved. In germline, CDR1 is SGHRS, CDR2 YFSETQ. V lost 0 bases, J lost 0 bases, and 7 bases lay in between. This CDR3 region has 15 residues. CDR3 loop: CASSLAGNSNQPQHF. The CDR3 DNA sequence: TGCGCCAGCAGCTTGGCGGGTAATAGCAATCAGCCCCAGCATTTT.

This clonotype has a handful of counts. This chain joins TRBV27 and TRBJ2-3; D may correspond to TRBD1 or TRBD2 (5 bases each). Trimming took 2 bases from V and 0 from J, leaving 12 bases between them. CDR3 length equals 16 residues. Looked up from germline, CDR1 is MNHEY and CDR2 is SMNVEV (reference sequence). The CDR3 nucleotides read TGTGCCAGCAGTTTAAGGGACCCCGCTAGCACAGATACGCAGTATTTT. Its translation: CASSLRDPASTDTQYF.